This TCR beta chain was retrieved from a study of neurological immune-mediated disorders. General study findings and limits: Multiple sclerosis was found to have the least TCR clonal expansion, below healthy controls, and HTLV-1-associated myelopathy the most. Subjects shared no identical expanded-clone CDR3 amino acid sequences, suggesting private TCR-beta repertoires in all groups.

This clonotype was counted at least ten times. The antigen remains undetermined. PBMCs stored at -80 C, numbering 2 million, were the origin of the unsorted libraries. CDR3 length: 12 residues. The germline V gene encodes CDR1 DFQATT and CDR2 SNEGSKA (reference sequence). TCRdb reanalysed the 5' RACE reads using MiXCR and keeps one entry per CDR3 protein. In the table there are tens of thousands of distinct CDR3 sequences, more than 20% of which are singletons. This TCR came from a woman aged 65 to 85 in good health. Sequencing used PBMCs. V and J are TRBV20-1 and TRBJ1-1; D may be TRBD1 (5 bases). The CDR3 region has the DNA TGCAGCCTAACTAGGGGCCTGCCTGAAGCTTTCTTT. Translated: CSLTRGLPEAFF.